This T cell receptor (beta chain) was retrieved from a study of long-term antiretroviral therapy in people with HIV. Study results and caveats: The study lacked data on ART adherence, viral resistance or therapy changes.

Participants living with HIV all received treatment in the United States. A word on this clone: Its antigen is not identified.

Unmatched junction bases numbered 3, after V lost 1 base and J lost 3 bases. Germline CDR1 and CDR2: SGHVS and FNYEAQ. The CDR3 runs to 16 residues. Version v3.0 of the immunoSEQ assay was performed at survey level. This table comes from immunoSEQ multiplex PCR, and its TCRdb copy is limited to in-frame clones, with some not included. The sample carries about 28,000 clones, over 75% recorded once. The chain recombines TRBV7-6 with TRBJ2-1; 10 bases are a match to TRBD1. The clonotype was recovered from a man aged 50-60 years with HIV. This material consisted of unsorted PBMCs, taken 2 years after starting antiretroviral therapy. This CDR3 reads CASSLGGQGLYNEQFF. The DNA for the CDR3 is TGTGCCAGCAGCTTAGGGGGACAGGGGCTCTACAATGAGCAGTTCTTC.